Listed below are T cell receptor beta chains from one sample, sequenced in a study of blood T cell repertoires in COVID-19. The assay was immunoSEQ multiplex PCR, and TCRdb's table has in-frame clones only and misses some. The sample shows more than 60,000 clones, 90% of them seen only once. Sequencing was carried out using peripheral blood. The receptors were gathered from a man aged 45-65 years with acute or convalescent COVID-19. The CDR3 runs from the conserved cysteine through the conserved F or W. Each record gives: D gene, clone size, CDR3 length, J gene, V gene, CDR3 DNA, CDR3 protein. A D gene is named only where the DNA matches it firmly. For some rows the clone size is stated as once, few or many, or as a class when expanded; others skip it.

d_gene: TRBD2
abundance: .
len: 16
j_gene: TRBJ2-1
v_gene: TRBV2
CDR3nt: TGTGCCAGCAGTGAGGCTAGGCGGGAGATATACAATGAGCAGTTCTTC
CDR3aa: CASSEARREIYNEQFF

d_gene: TRBD1
abundance: few
len: 18
j_gene: TRBJ2-2
v_gene: TRBV27
CDR3nt: TGTGCCAGCAGTTCCATCGGAGACGGGACAGACTACACCGGGGAGCTGTTTTTT
CDR3aa: CASSSIGDGTDYTGELFF

d_gene: TRBD1
abundance: .
len: 13
j_gene: TRBJ2-6
v_gene: TRBV6-5
CDR3nt: TGTGCCGACAGGGCCCCTGGGGCCAACGTCCTGACTTTC
CDR3aa: CADRAPGANVLTF

d_gene: .
abundance: once
len: 15
j_gene: TRBJ2-7
v_gene: TRBV25-1
CDR3nt: TGTGCCAGCAACTTACCGGGACACGTCCCCTACGAGCAGTACTTC
CDR3aa: CASNLPGHVPYEQYF

d_gene: .
abundance: many
len: 13
j_gene: TRBJ1-1
v_gene: TRBV29-1
CDR3nt: TGCAGCGTTGACAGGGGCATGAACACTGAAGCTTTCTTT
CDR3aa: CSVDRGMNTEAFF

d_gene: TRBD1
abundance: .
len: 14
j_gene: TRBJ1-5
v_gene: TRBV19
CDR3nt: TGTGCCAGTAGTGCCGACAGGGGCAATCAGCCCCAGCATTTT
CDR3aa: CASSADRGNQPQHF

d_gene: .
abundance: .
len: 16
j_gene: TRBJ2-6
v_gene: TRBV9
CDR3nt: TGTGCCAGCAGCCGCCGGGGAGACTCTGGGGCCAACGTCCTGACTTTC
CDR3aa: CASSRRGDSGANVLTF

d_gene: .
abundance: once
len: 15
j_gene: TRBJ1-5
v_gene: TRBV9
CDR3nt: TGTGCCAGCAGCCAGGGGAGGGTAGGCAATCAGCCCCAGCATTTT
CDR3aa: CASSQGRVGNQPQHF

d_gene: .
abundance: .
len: 18
j_gene: TRBJ2-1
v_gene: TRBV3-1/TRBV3-2
CDR3nt: TGTGCCAGCAGCCAGTCCCTGGGGGGCGGGAGCCTCTGGTCTGAGCAGTTCTTC
CDR3aa: CASSQSLGGGSLWSEQFF

d_gene: .
abundance: .
len: 14
j_gene: TRBJ2-7
v_gene: TRBV9
CDR3nt: TGTGCCAGCAGCGTACGGGAGTGGGGTTACGAGCAGTACTTC
CDR3aa: CASSVREWGYEQYF

d_gene: .
abundance: few
len: 12
j_gene: TRBJ2-1
v_gene: TRBV11-2
CDR3nt: TGTGCCAGCAGCTCCCAGGGGTATGAGCAGTTCTTC
CDR3aa: CASSSQGYEQFF

d_gene: TRBD1
abundance: .
len: 15
j_gene: TRBJ1-6
v_gene: TRBV4-3
CDR3nt: TGCGCCAGCAGCCTTGGGGGCAGGGGGGATTCACCCCTCCACTTT
CDR3aa: CASSLGGRGDSPLHF

d_gene: .
abundance: few
len: 14
j_gene: TRBJ1-2
v_gene: TRBV19
CDR3nt: TGTGCCAGTAGTATTTCCGCGGCTAACTATGGCTACACCTTC
CDR3aa: CASSISAANYGYTF

d_gene: TRBD1
abundance: .
len: 14
j_gene: TRBJ1-1
v_gene: TRBV15
CDR3nt: TGTGCCACCAGCCTGGACAGGGGGCCTACTGAAGCTTTCTTT
CDR3aa: CATSLDRGPTEAFF

d_gene: TRBD1
abundance: .
len: 15
j_gene: TRBJ1-6
v_gene: TRBV18
CDR3nt: TGTGCCAGCTCACCATCGGACAGGGTCAACTCACCCCTCCACTTT
CDR3aa: CASSPSDRVNSPLHF

d_gene: .
abundance: .
len: 12
j_gene: TRBJ1-5
v_gene: TRBV6-5
CDR3nt: TGTGCCAGCACCCGTGGCGGGCAGCCCCAGCATTTT
CDR3aa: CASTRGGQPQHF

d_gene: TRBD2
abundance: .
len: 16
j_gene: TRBJ2-1
v_gene: TRBV9
CDR3nt: TGTGCCAGCAGCTCTAGGACTAGCGGGAACCACAATGAGCAGTTCTTC
CDR3aa: CASSSRTSGNHNEQFF

d_gene: .
abundance: .
len: 18
j_gene: TRBJ2-6
v_gene: TRBV27
CDR3nt: TGTGCCAGCAGTTGGGGGGGGACACTATCCTCTGGGGCCAACGTCCTGACTTTC
CDR3aa: CASSWGGTLSSGANVLTF

d_gene: TRBD2
abundance: .
len: 18
j_gene: TRBJ2-1
v_gene: TRBV5-1
CDR3nt: TGCGCCAGCAGCCCGGGACTAGCGGGAGGCGAGAGATACAATGAGCAGTTCTTC
CDR3aa: CASSPGLAGGERYNEQFF

d_gene: TRBD1
abundance: .
len: 14
j_gene: TRBJ1-1
v_gene: TRBV6-5
CDR3nt: TGTGCCAGCAGTTCCACAGGGGGCGGCACTGAAGCTTTCTTT
CDR3aa: CASSSTGGGTEAFF

d_gene: TRBD1
abundance: few
len: 14
j_gene: TRBJ2-7
v_gene: TRBV6-5
CDR3nt: TGTGCCAGCAGGCAGGGGGCGCCTGGTTACGAGCAGTACTTC
CDR3aa: CASRQGAPGYEQYF

d_gene: .
abundance: .
len: 15
j_gene: TRBJ1-3
v_gene: TRBV5-4
CDR3nt: TGTGCCAGCAGCTCCCTAGCCTCCTCTGGAAACACCATATATTTT
CDR3aa: CASSSLASSGNTIYF

d_gene: .
abundance: .
len: 13
j_gene: TRBJ2-1
v_gene: TRBV6-2/TRBV6-3
CDR3nt: TGTGCCAGCAGTTACATAAGGGGTAGTGAGCAGTTCTTC
CDR3aa: CASSYIRGSEQFF

d_gene: .
abundance: .
len: 13
j_gene: TRBJ1-5
v_gene: TRBV29-1
CDR3nt: TGCAGCGTAGTTGACATCACGGGAGAGCCCCAGCATTTT
CDR3aa: CSVVDITGEPQHF

d_gene: TRBD1
abundance: .
len: 14
j_gene: TRBJ1-1
v_gene: TRBV11-1
CDR3nt: TGTGCCAGCAGCCGGGACAGGAGGAACACTGAAGCTTTCTTT
CDR3aa: CASSRDRRNTEAFF

d_gene: .
abundance: .
len: 18
j_gene: TRBJ2-3
v_gene: TRBV2
CDR3nt: TGTGCCAGCAGTGAAGCGGGGGGGGCGACCTCTAGCACAGATACGCAGTATTTT
CDR3aa: CASSEAGGATSSTDTQYF

d_gene: TRBD1
abundance: .
len: 14
j_gene: TRBJ1-4
v_gene: TRBV29-1
CDR3nt: TGCAGCGGGGCAGGGGGGAGTGGTAATGAAAAACTGTTTTTT
CDR3aa: CSGAGGSGNEKLFF

d_gene: .
abundance: .
len: 12
j_gene: TRBJ2-3
v_gene: TRBV5-1
CDR3nt: TGCGCCAGCAGGACGGGAGAAGATACGCAGTATTTT
CDR3aa: CASRTGEDTQYF

d_gene: TRBD1
abundance: .
len: 12
j_gene: TRBJ2-7
v_gene: TRBV30
CDR3nt: TGTGCCTGGAGTGTGACAGGGTACGAGCAGTACTTC
CDR3aa: CAWSVTGYEQYF

d_gene: .
abundance: .
len: 12
j_gene: TRBJ2-3
v_gene: TRBV20-1
CDR3nt: TGCAGTGCTAGTGGACTCGGAGATACGCAGTATTTT
CDR3aa: CSASGLGDTQYF

d_gene: TRBD2
abundance: once
len: 15
j_gene: TRBJ2-1
v_gene: TRBV3-1/TRBV3-2
CDR3nt: TGTGCCAGCAGCCATTTTAGCGGGAGTTACAATGAGCAGTTCTTC
CDR3aa: CASSHFSGSYNEQFF

d_gene: TRBD2
abundance: .
len: 15
j_gene: TRBJ2-3
v_gene: TRBV7-6
CDR3nt: TGTGCCAGCAGTAAAAGGACTAGCGGCACAGATACGCAGTATTTT
CDR3aa: CASSKRTSGTDTQYF

d_gene: TRBD1
abundance: .
len: 16
j_gene: TRBJ1-5
v_gene: TRBV19
CDR3nt: TGTGCCAGTAGTCCGCCCGTGGGGACAGGGGGTCAGCCCCAGCATTTT
CDR3aa: CASSPPVGTGGQPQHF

d_gene: TRBD1
abundance: .
len: 16
j_gene: TRBJ1-5
v_gene: TRBV11-3
CDR3nt: TGTGCCAGCAGCCTTCCCGGGACAGGGGGCGGACAGCCCCAGCATTTT
CDR3aa: CASSLPGTGGGQPQHF

d_gene: TRBD2
abundance: .
len: 18
j_gene: TRBJ2-6
v_gene: TRBV27
CDR3nt: TGTGCCAGCAGACTTACCCCTGCGGGAGGGAAAGGGGCCAACGTCCTGACTTTC
CDR3aa: CASRLTPAGGKGANVLTF

d_gene: .
abundance: .
len: 14
j_gene: TRBJ1-2
v_gene: TRBV7-9
CDR3nt: TGTGCCAGCAGCTTTCTCGGTGGGCCGTACCACTACACCTTC
CDR3aa: CASSFLGGPYHYTF

d_gene: .
abundance: .
len: 14
j_gene: TRBJ2-5
v_gene: TRBV9
CDR3nt: TGTGCCAGCAGCGTAGAAATTAGCGGAGAGACCCAGTACTTC
CDR3aa: CASSVEISGETQYF